The next 17 T cell receptor beta chains were all read from a single sample in a study of Ad26.COV2.S vaccination and SARS-CoV-2 variants. The treatment was: some 20 received Ad26.COV2.S at low or high dose, single or two shots; roughly five received placebo; per-sample allocation not given. At day 63 after the first vaccine or placebo injection, samples were drawn. Repertoires were generated with immunoSEQ multiplex PCR, while TCRdb's copy carries only in-frame clones and drops some. Counted here are roughly 380,000 clones, 88% occurring once; the ten biggest clones make up less than 4.5%. Sequencing was performed on peripheral blood, taken in a trial of Ad26.COV2.S vaccine versus placebo. The receptors originated from a person between 18 and 60 years old who received the Ad26.COV2.S COVID-19 vaccine or a placebo.

J is TRBJ2-3 and V is TRBV5-6; D unclear. The CDR3 is 11 amino acids. The germline gives CDR1 SGHDT, CDR2 YYEEEE. V was cut by 0 bases and J by 6 bases, with 2 bases left in between. The CDR3 here is CASSLVDTQYF. CDR3 DNA sequence: TGTGCCAGCAGCTTGGTGGATACGCAGTATTTT.

The chain uses TRBV7-2 and TRBJ2-7, with 8 bases that match TRBD1. The CDR3 sequence is 14 residues long. V dropped 4 bases and J dropped 3; count of bases not matched to a gene: 5. The V gene's germline CDR1 is SGHTA and CDR2 FQGNSA. The CDR3 sequence: CASSYRTGNYEQYF. CDR3 bases: TGTGCCAGCAGCTACAGGACAGGGAACTACGAGCAGTACTTC.

V is TRBV7-7 and J is TRBJ2-7, with D hard to call. V was pared by 1 base and J by 2 bases, with 12 bases between. From germline, CDR1 is SSHAT and CDR2 FNYEAQ (reference sequence). This CDR3 is 15 amino acids long. The DNA for the CDR3 is TGTGCCAGCAGCTTAGGTCCACAGCCAACCTACGAGCAGTACTTC. This codes for CASSLGPQPTYEQYF.

This rearrangement joins TRBV19 to TRBJ2-3; 8 positions match TRBD1. Per the germline V gene, CDR1 is LNHDA and CDR2 is SQIVND (reference sequence). Germline trimming cut 5 bases from V and 3 bases from J; bases unmatched to any gene: 4. The CDR3 runs to 14 residues. This CDR3 reads CASSPGQGTDTQYF. The CDR3 region has the DNA TGTGCCAGTAGTCCTGGACAGGGAACAGATACGCAGTATTTT. Full variable domain (rest looked up from reference TRBV19 and TRBJ2-3): DGGITQSPKYLFRKEGQNVTLSCEQNLNHDAMYWYRQDPGQGLRLIYYSQIVNDFQKGDIAEGYSVSREKKESFPLTVTSAQKNPTAFYLCASSPGQGTDTQYFGPGTRLTVL.

V and J are TRBV5-6 and TRBJ2-7; the match to TRBD2 covers 7 bases. V was clipped by 2 bases and J by 6 bases; unmatched bases: 17. CDR1 and CDR2 from the germline V gene are SGHDT and YYEEEE. The CDR3 is made up of 17 amino acids. CDR3 DNA: TGTGCCAGCAGCTTAACGGGGGGAATCCTACTTTCGGGCGAGCAGTACTTC. Translation gives CASSLTGGILLSGEQYF. The full variable domain, with the rest looked up from reference TRBV5-6 and TRBJ2-7, is DAGVTQSPTHLIKTRGQQVTLRCSPKSGHDTVSWYQQALGQGPQFIFQYYEEEERQRGNFPDRFSGHQFPNYSSELNVNALLLGDSALYLCASSLTGGILLSGEQYFGPGTRLTVT.

The genes are TRBV4-3 and TRBJ2-5; TRBD1 or TRBD2 may be the D gene (5 bases each). The V end lost 2 bases, the J end lost 5 bases, and 9 bases lay between the germline ends. CDR1 is LGHNA, CDR2 YSLEER, per germline. This CDR3 has 13 amino acids. The chain's CDR3 is CASSQQGRETQYF. As DNA, the CDR3 is TGCGCCAGCAGCCAACAGGGACGTGAGACCCAGTACTTC.

The CDR3 spells CASSSQGSAKNIQYF. The CDR3 nucleotides are TGTGCCAGCAGTTCGCAGGGGTCTGCCAAAAACATTCAGTACTTC. The J gene is TRBJ2-4, the V gene TRBV28, with TRBD1 as a possible D gene (6 bases). V was trimmed by 4 bases and J by 1 base, leaving 11 bases between them. CDR3 length equals 15 residues. CDR1 and CDR2 from the germline V gene are MDHEN and SYDVKM.

The rearrangement joins TRBV27 to TRBJ2-7, with D possibly TRBD1 on 7 matching bases. The CDR3 length is 15 residues. Germline CDR1 and CDR2: MNHEY and SMNVEV (reference sequence). The V and J ends lost 3 bases and 5 bases respectively, with 17 bases between them. The CDR3 DNA sequence: TGTGCCAGCAGTTTGACCAAAGGAGGGGGCAACGAGCAGTACTTC. It encodes CASSLTKGGGNEQYF.

As for this clone: The same CDR3 can be traced to other DNA sequences in this sample. The V and J genes are TRBV3-1 (or the pseudogene TRBV3-2) and TRBJ2-5; tentatively, D is TRBD1 (6 bases). Trimming removed 3 bases at V and 1 base at J, with 15 bases between. The CDR3 totals 16 residues. Germline CDR1 and CDR2: LGHDT and YNNKEL (reference sequence). DNA for the CDR3: TGTGCCAGCAGCCAGGGTTCTGGGGGCGGCCAAGAGACCCAGTACTTC. Protein: CASSQGSGGGQETQYF.

To note about this clone: The sample has other DNA sequences that encode this CDR3 too. The chain combines TRBV5-1 with TRBJ1-5; D ambiguous. Trimming took 0 bases from V and 0 from J, leaving 1 base between them. Germline CDR1 reads SGHRS; CDR2 reads YFSETQ. The CDR3 extends over 13 amino acids. The CDR3 DNA reads as TGCGCCAGCAGCTTGGATAGCAATCAGCCCCAGCATTTT. Translated, it gives CASSLDSNQPQHF.

For the CDR3, the DNA is TGCGCCAGCAGCCCTACCGGGGCGGGGGAGACCCAGTACTTC. This gives the protein CASSPTGAGETQYF. The chain couples TRBV5-1 to TRBJ2-5, with D perhaps TRBD2 (6 bases). This CDR3 has 14 residues. The germline V and J ends were trimmed by 4 bases and 5 bases, with 15 bases remaining between them. CDR1 and CDR2 from the germline V gene are SGHRS and YFSETQ.

The genes are TRBV6-2 or TRBV6-3 and TRBJ2-2, with TRBD2 identical over 10 bases. The CDR3 length is 18 residues. Germline CDR1 and CDR2: MNHEY and SVGEGT. The ends lost 0 bases at V and 0 bases at J; junction bases unmatched: 4. CDR3 bases: TGTGCCAGCAGTTACTCGGGACTAGCGAGGCCGAACACCGGGGAGCTGTTTTTT. This translates into CASSYSGLARPNTGELFF.

This clone has just a few counts. V is TRBV9 and J is TRBJ2-7; D might be TRBD1 (6 bases). V was cut by 0 bases and J by 3 bases, with 10 bases left in between. The CDR3 extends over 14 amino acids. From germline, CDR1 is SGDLS and CDR2 YYNGEE. CDR3 bases: TGTGCCAGCAGCGTAGAACAGGGCTTCTACGAGCAGTACTTC. Translation: CASSVEQGFYEQYF.

The CDR3 region has the DNA TGTGCCAGCAGTCCCCACGCGGGTGCGCAGTATTTT. Translating gives CASSPHAGAQYF. The chain uses TRBV27 and TRBJ2-3; maybe TRBD2 (5 bases). With 5 bases removed from V and 10 bases from J, the gap between germline ends came to 13 bases. The CDR3 has 12 residues. Germline V lookup: CDR1 MNHEY, CDR2 SMNVEV (reference sequence).

The chain combines TRBV12-3 or TRBV12-4 with TRBJ2-1; a possible D gene is TRBD2 (5 bases). Trimming left V 7 bases short and J 7 bases short, with 14 bases between. The CDR3 has 13 residues. The CDR3 DNA follows: TGTGCCAGCACTCGGCACCGAGGGAATGAGCAGTTCTTC. Protein: CASTRHRGNEQFF.

This clone appeared a few times. The sample holds other DNA sequences that translate to the same CDR3. This rearrangement joins TRBV4-1 to TRBJ2-2; D gene uncertain. Between the trimmed V and J ends, which lost 1 base and 6 bases, there was a span of 6 bases. The length of the CDR3 is 13 residues. In germline, CDR1 is MGHRA, CDR2 YSYEKL. CDR3 residues: CASSQAGAGELFF. CDR3 DNA: TGCGCCAGCAGCCAAGCTGGCGCCGGGGAGCTGTTTTTT.

V gene TRBV30 combines with J gene TRBJ1-1; 7 bases are shared with TRBD1. V dropped 3 bases and J dropped 2; count of bases not matched to a gene: 3. The CDR3 covers 13 residues. Per germline, CDR1 GTSNPN and CDR2 SVGIG (reference sequence). The CDR3 DNA reads TGTGCCTGGAGGACAGGGCTCAACACTGAAGCTTTCTTT. Translated: CAWRTGLNTEAFF.